This TCR beta chain appears in the sequencing data of a study of blood T cell repertoires in COVID-19. In the study overall: In each case, the material was cDNA or gDNA derived from T cells, B-cell-depleted T cells, or PBMCs.

Patients of the Seattle cohort, enrolled during active infection, were followed longitudinally. Germline assignment: CDR1 LNHDA and CDR2 SQIVND (reference sequence). There are 13 residues in the CDR3. With 1 base removed from V and 5 bases from J, the gap between germline ends came to 8 bases. In the original processing: Scientists estimated how many nucleated cells there were by amplifying reference gene primers. Here immunoSEQ multiplex PCR was the method, and the copy in TCRdb shows in-frame clones only, minus some. V, J and clone size are those of that table, while D and trimming were read from the DNA. The profile shows just over 350,000 clones, 65% to 90% of them singletons. This clone came up once.

Sequencing used peripheral blood. The chain joins TRBV19 to TRBJ2-5; D may be TRBD2 (6 bases). This sequence originates from a woman aged 55-75 years with COVID-19, enrolled during active disease. CDR3: CASSIARGETQYF. The CDR3 bases are TGTGCCAGTAGTATAGCACGGGGGGAGACCCAGTACTTC. Together with reference TRBV19 and TRBJ2-5, the CDR3 gives the full variable domain: DGGITQSPKYLFRKEGQNVTLSCEQNLNHDAMYWYRQDPGQGLRLIYYSQIVNDFQKGDIAEGYSVSREKKESFPLTVTSAQKNPTAFYLCASSIARGETQYFGPGTRLLVL.